This T cell receptor (beta chain) was sequenced in a study of blood T cell repertoires in COVID-19. Turning to the study itself: Acute and convalescent COVID-19 samples came from the United States, Italy and Spain. T cells, B-cell-depleted T cells, or PBMCs provided the cDNA or gDNA that served as material.

The CDR3 sequence is 15 residues long. Trimming removed 5 bases from V and 7 bases from J, with 20 bases in between. CDR1 is SEHNR, CDR2 FQNEAQ, per germline (reference sequence). In the source study's methods: Scientists estimated how many nucleated cells there were by amplifying reference gene primers. Sequencing used immunoSEQ multiplex PCR; TCRdb keeps in-frame clones, though not all of them. The V and J calls and the clone size are those of that table, but D and trimming were determined from the DNA. The top ten hold 11% of the sample, which has some 83,000 clones, approximately 80% seen once. Sequencing used peripheral blood. The TCR comes from a man aged 45-60 years with acute or convalescent COVID-19. The V gene is TRBV7-9, the J gene TRBJ1-2; D might be TRBD1 (5 bases). The chain's CDR3 is CASSHNLGAEGGYTF. CDR3 nucleotides: TGTGCCAGCAGCCACAATCTTGGGGCGGAGGGTGGCTACACCTTC.